This TCR beta chain was captured in a study of cytotoxic CD8 clonotypes in ibrutinib-treated CLL. The overall study: Response samples were taken after a median about 12 months of treatment, range 6 to 36.

The protocol was immunoSEQ multiplex PCR, while the TCRdb copy is restricted to in-frame clones and leaves out a portion. The sample lists some 200,000 clones; nearly 80% were seen once. CDR3 length: 17 residues. V lost 4 bases and J 4 bases, leaving 21 bases between the germline ends. Germline V gene lookup returns CDR1 MDHEN and CDR2 SYDVKM. The chain employs TRBV28 and TRBJ2-3, with TRBD2 as a possible D gene (7 bases). This TCR derives from a human donor with chronic lymphocytic leukemia. The sample was PBMCs, taken after 12 months of ibrutinib treatment. In DNA form, the CDR3 reads TGTGCCAGCAGTTCTGCGGAGGGGGGAGGGCTATCAGATACGCAGTATTTT. Its translation is CASSSAEGGGLSDTQYF.